This T cell receptor (beta chain) was identified in a study of blood T cell repertoires in COVID-19 (TCRdb year 2020). With regard to the full study: Samples covering the acute and convalescent phases of COVID-19 were provided by collaborators in the United States, Italy and Spain. The prospective study material was composed of cDNA or gDNA derived from T cells, B-cell-depleted T cells, or PBMCs. Subjects who had been exposed to COVID-19, were actively infected with it, or had recovered from it provided the deeply sampled blood TCRbeta repertoires that made up the dataset. The repertoires were made available in a free public database intended to serve as a resource for research on the immune response to SARS-CoV-2. Samples were obtained from the ongoing ImmuneRACE study (first 160 participants) and from 1,254 subjects provided by 6 global collaborators. A de-identified subject ID, COVID-19 status, age in years and sex were almost always included in the sample metadata. Where available, HLA class I and class II types were taken from metadata supplied by the sample provider and were not determined by assay-based typing.

Another Seattle source contributed samples from volunteer blood donors who had recovered from COVID-19. The collaborating institutions used their own protocols to collect whole blood in K2EDTA tubes. For TCRbeta analysis, collaborators shipped samples in one of three forms: frozen whole blood, isolated PBMCs, or DNA extracted from either of those sample types. The V and J ends are trimmed by 2 bases and 4 bases, leaving 9 bases between them. CDR1 and CDR2, looked up from the germline V gene, are SGHDT and YYEEEE. The CDR3 runs 13 amino acids, cysteine and phenylalanine included. Just the 39-base CDR3 DNA is kept, in frame starting at base 1. TCRbeta CDR3 regions were amplified from genomic DNA by means of the immunoSEQ Assay, a bias-controlled multiplex PCR. The authors processed their data as follows. Nucleated cell counts per sample were estimated from amplification of reference gene primers within the assay. To quantify the absolute abundance of each unique TCRbeta CDR3 rearrangement, sequence reads were collapsed and filtered. For each sample, productive Simpson clonality was calculated as the square root of Simpson's diversity index over productive rearrangements. Drawn from immuneACCESS, this table holds only the in-frame rearrangements with V and J called that TCRdb kept. Clones are partly lost; checked studies trace under half to an unresolved V gene and leave the rest unexplained. The D gene and trimming were derived from the DNA, and the V and J assignments and clone size from that table. The sample includes approximately 250,000 clones, with around four fifths observed a single time. The ten top clones hold about 4.5% of the sample.

What the research found in general, with its limitations: The amount of clinical and demographic metadata varied by source and participant and was provided uncurated.

This clone was observed once. This receptor's antigen is unknown. Base quality data are lacking; no much larger clone is found one base away. The same CDR3 arises from other DNA sequences in this sample as well. This clonotype was obtained from a man in his sixties who had recovered from COVID-19. What was sequenced was peripheral blood. The chain uses TRBV5-6 and TRBJ2-5; 6 matching bases give a weak D call of TRBD1. The sequenced DNA: TGTGCCAGCAGCTTTACAGGGCGAGAGACCCAGTACTTC. Its translation reads: CASSFTGRETQYF.